This TCR beta chain was recorded in a study of blood T cell repertoires in COVID-19. Turning to the study itself: Samples taken during acute and convalescent COVID-19 were collected in the United States, Italy and Spain. T cells, B-cell-depleted T cells, or PBMCs provided the cDNA or gDNA that served as material.

Some clones are missing from TCRdb's copy, which holds only in-frame ones; the method was immunoSEQ multiplex PCR. The profile covers over 150,000 clones, with 87% appearing a single time and about a tenth taken by the ten largest. The CDR3 loop spans 14 amino acids. The V and J ends lost 5 bases and 5 bases, in that order; junction bases with no gene match: 1. The germline gives CDR1 SNHLY, CDR2 FYNNEI. Patients of the Seattle cohort, enrolled during active infection, were followed longitudinally. Sequencing was carried out using peripheral blood. The clonotype comes from a woman in her seventies with COVID-19, enrolled during active disease. V is TRBV2 and J is TRBJ1-4, with 11 bases fitting TRBD1. The CDR3 is CASSRDRGNEKLFF. In nucleotides, the CDR3 is TGTGCCAGCAGTCGGGACAGGGGGAATGAAAAACTGTTTTTT. Variable domain in full (rest from reference TRBV2 and TRBJ1-4): EPEVTQTPSHQVTQMGQEVILRCVPISNHLYFYWYRQILGQKVEFLVSFYNNEISEKSEIFDDQFSVERPDGSNFTLKIRSTKLEDSAMYFCASSRDRGNEKLFFGSGTQLSVL.